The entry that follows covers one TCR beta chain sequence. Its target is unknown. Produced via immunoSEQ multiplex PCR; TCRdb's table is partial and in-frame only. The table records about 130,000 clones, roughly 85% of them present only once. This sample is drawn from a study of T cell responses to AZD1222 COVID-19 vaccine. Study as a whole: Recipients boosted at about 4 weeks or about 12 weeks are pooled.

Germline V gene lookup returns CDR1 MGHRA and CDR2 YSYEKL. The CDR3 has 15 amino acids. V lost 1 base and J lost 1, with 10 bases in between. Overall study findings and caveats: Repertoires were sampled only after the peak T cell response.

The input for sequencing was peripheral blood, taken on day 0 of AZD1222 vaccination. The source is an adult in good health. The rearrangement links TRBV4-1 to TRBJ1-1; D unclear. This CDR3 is CASSQGGLGNTEAFF. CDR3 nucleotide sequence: TGCGCCAGCAGCCAAGGAGGGCTTGGGAACACTGAAGCTTTCTTT.